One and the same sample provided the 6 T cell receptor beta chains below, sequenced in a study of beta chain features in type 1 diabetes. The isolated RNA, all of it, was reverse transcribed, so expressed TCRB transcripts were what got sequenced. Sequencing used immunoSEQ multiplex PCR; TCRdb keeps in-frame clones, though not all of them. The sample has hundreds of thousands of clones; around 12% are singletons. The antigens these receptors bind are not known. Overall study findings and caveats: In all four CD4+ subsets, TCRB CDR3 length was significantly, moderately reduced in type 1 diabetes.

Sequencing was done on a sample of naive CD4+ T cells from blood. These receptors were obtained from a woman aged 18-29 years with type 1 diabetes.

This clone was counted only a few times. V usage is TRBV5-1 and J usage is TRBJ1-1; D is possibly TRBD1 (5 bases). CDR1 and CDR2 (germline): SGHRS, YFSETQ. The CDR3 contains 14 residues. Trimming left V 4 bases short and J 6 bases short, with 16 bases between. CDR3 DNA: TGCGCCAGCAGCGCACAGGTGAGCTCGGCTGAAGCTTTCTTT. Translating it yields CASSAQVSSAEAFF. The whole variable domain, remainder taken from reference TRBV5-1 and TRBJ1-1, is KAGVTQTPRYLIKTRGQQVTLSCSPISGHRSVSWYQQTPGQGLQFLFEYFSETQRNKGNFPGRFSGRQFSNSRSEMNVSTLELGDSALYLCASSAQVSSAEAFFGQGTRLTVV.

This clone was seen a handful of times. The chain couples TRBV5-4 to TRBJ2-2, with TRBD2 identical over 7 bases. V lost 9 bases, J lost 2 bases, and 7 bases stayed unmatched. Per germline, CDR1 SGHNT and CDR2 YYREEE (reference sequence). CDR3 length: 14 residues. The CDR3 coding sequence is TGTGCCACCGGGGGGACGTCTAACACCGGGGAGCTGTTTTTT. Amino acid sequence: CATGGTSNTGELFF.

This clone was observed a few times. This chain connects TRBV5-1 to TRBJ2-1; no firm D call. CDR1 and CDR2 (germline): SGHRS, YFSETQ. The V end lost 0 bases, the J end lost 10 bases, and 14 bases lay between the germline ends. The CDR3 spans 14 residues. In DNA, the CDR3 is TGCGCCAGCAGCTTGGTACCTCCACAGAACGAGCAGTTCTTC. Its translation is CASSLVPPQNEQFF.

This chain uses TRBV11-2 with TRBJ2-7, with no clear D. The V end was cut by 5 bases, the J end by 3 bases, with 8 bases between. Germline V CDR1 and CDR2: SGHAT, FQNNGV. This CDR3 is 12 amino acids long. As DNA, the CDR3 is TGTGCCAGCAGCCGTCCGGGCTACGAGCAGTACTTC. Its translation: CASSRPGYEQYF.

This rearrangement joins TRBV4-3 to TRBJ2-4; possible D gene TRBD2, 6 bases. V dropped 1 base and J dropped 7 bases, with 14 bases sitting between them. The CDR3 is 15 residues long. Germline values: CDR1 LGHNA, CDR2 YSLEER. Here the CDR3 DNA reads TGCGCCAGCAGCCAAGCATGGGGGGTCCAGAACATTCAGTACTTC. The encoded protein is CASSQAWGVQNIQYF.

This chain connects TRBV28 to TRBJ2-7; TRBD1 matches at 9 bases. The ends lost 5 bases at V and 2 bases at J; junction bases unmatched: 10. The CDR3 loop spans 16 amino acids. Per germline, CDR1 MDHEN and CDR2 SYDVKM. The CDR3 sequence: CASSPWVRTGAYEQYF. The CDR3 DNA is TGTGCCAGCAGTCCCTGGGTCAGGACAGGGGCCTACGAGCAGTACTTC.